The source of this TCR beta chain is a study of T cells after yellow fever vaccination (dated by TCRdb to between 2019 and 2020). With respect to the entire study: The SMART-Seq v4 Ultra Low Input RNA kit was used to prepare libraries from fractions with low cell numbers. To track T-cell clones before and after primary and booster YFV17D yellow fever vaccination, bulk TCR alpha and beta repertoires were sequenced longitudinally. Two healthy male donors made up the cohort, one aged 18 to 29 years and the other aged 30 to 40 years. Blood samples were taken at several timepoints before and after primary and secondary immunization, and bulk PBMC replicates and cell subsets were isolated.

With respect to this clonotype: The antigen it binds to is not known. No per-base quality is available; no much larger clone lies one base away.

Overall study outcomes, separate from this receptor: A small share of clonotypes occurred in both CD4 and CD8 compartments, likely arising from convergent recombination. Compared with the primary T-cell response, the secondary T-cell response was weaker but faster, peaking on day 5 rather than day 15. Because only two donors were included in the study, the extent to which the findings can be generalized is limited. Because abundant contaminating clonotypes from the bulk population could be contained in FACS-sorted repertoires, computational filtering was required. Most clones expanded after primary vaccination (about 96% of CD4 and approximately 86% of CD8) were re-detected after the booster, suggesting that broad memory maintenance occurred.

CDR1 SGDLS and CDR2 YYNGEE are derived from the germline V gene. From the cysteine up to the phenylalanine, the CDR3 has a length of 21 residues. The read is trimmed to its CDR3 DNA, 63 bases read in frame from base 1. V is trimmed back by 0 bases and J by 4 bases, and the junction contains 22 bases that no gene match accounts for. What this sample's treatment or condition label stands for: live attenuated yellow fever vaccine strain. PBMCs were isolated from peripheral blood using a standard Ficoll-Paque protocol. Dynabeads CD4 and CD8 positive selection kits were used to isolate the CD4 and CD8 T-cell fractions. RNA was extracted with TriZol from bulk PBMCs, CD4 and CD8 fractions, and dextramer-positive and dextramer-negative fractions. TCRdb names Illumina NovaSeq 6000 as the instrument used. Synthesis of TCR cDNA relied on 5'RACE template switching, a step that introduced a universal primer site along with unique molecular identifiers. Priming for cDNA synthesis came from both the TCR alpha and TCR beta constant segments. Two PCR steps were used to amplify libraries, with sample barcodes and sequencing adapters being added in the second step. Sequencing of libraries was done on Illumina HiSeq 2500 (2x100 bp) or NovaSeq (2x150 bp). The paper's processing steps were these. MIGEC was used to demultiplex reads and collapse the reads into UMI consensus sequences, and MiXCR was used for V(D)J alignment. Using edgeR on replicate PBMC samples, clonotypes were called vaccine-responding if FDR was below 0.01 and the log2 fold change was above 5 up to day 15. Bulk clonotypes were assigned CD4 or CD8 identity according to which sequenced CD4 or CD8 repertoire held them at higher abundance. TCRdb trimmed the raw reads at Q25, called clones with MiXCR and kept productive beta chains. CDR3 protein sequences are deduplicated, and each keeps its most common genes and DNA. TCRdb's processing, not the study's, gives the V and J calls here. The sample data list a few hundred thousand distinct CDR3 sequences, and about an eighth of these were observed just once. In total, the top ten clones hold 2.5% to 4% of the sample.

Sequencing was performed on CD4+ T cells sorted from PBMCs, taken 15 days after the yellow fever booster vaccination. The source of this sequence is a young man who received the YFV17D yellow fever vaccine. The chain couples TRBV9 to TRBJ1-1, and TRBD1 matches 9 of the central bases. The sequenced DNA is TGTGCCAGCAGCGTAGCGCCGCACAGGGGGCGCTTTGTTACGCCGACCACTGAAGCTTTCTTT. This codes for CASSVAPHRGRFVTPTTEAFF.